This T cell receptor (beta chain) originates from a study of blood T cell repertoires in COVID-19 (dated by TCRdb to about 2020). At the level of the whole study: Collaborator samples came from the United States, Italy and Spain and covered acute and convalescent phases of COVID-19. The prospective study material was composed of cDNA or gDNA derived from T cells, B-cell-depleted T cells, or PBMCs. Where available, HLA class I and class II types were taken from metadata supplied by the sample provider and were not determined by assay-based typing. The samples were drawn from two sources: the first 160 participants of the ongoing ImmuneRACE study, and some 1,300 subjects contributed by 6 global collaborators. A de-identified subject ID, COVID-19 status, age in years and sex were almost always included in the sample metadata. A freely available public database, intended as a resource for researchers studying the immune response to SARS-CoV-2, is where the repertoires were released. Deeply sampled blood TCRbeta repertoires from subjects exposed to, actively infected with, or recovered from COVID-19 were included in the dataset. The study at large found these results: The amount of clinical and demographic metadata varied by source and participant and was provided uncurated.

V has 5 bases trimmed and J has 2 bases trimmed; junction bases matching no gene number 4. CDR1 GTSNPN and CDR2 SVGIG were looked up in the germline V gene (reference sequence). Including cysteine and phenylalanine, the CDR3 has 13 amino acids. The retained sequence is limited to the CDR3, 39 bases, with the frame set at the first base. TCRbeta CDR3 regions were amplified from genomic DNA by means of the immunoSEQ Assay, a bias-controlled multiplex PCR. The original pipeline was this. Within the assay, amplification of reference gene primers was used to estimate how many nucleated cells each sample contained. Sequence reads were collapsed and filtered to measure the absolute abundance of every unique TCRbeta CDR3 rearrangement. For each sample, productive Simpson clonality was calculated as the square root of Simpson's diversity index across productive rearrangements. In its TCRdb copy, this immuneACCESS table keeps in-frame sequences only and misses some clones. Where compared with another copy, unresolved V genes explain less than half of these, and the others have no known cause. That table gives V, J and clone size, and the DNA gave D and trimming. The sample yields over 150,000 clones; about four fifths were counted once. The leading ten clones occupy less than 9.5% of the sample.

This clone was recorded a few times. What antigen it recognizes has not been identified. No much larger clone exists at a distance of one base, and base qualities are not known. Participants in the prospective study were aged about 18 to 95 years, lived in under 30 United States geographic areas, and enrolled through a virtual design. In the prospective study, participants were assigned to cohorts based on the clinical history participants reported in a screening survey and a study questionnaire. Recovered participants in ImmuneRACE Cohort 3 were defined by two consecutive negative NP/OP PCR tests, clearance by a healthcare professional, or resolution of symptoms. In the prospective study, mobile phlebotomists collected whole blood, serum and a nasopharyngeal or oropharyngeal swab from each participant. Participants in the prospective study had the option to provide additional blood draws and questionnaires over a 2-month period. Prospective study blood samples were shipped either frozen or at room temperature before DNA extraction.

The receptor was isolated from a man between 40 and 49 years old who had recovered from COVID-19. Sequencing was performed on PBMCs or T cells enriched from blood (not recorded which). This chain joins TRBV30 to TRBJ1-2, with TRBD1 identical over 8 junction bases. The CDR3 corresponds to CAWDRTGNYGYTF. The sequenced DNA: TGTGCCTGGGACCGGACAGGGAACTATGGCTACACCTTC.